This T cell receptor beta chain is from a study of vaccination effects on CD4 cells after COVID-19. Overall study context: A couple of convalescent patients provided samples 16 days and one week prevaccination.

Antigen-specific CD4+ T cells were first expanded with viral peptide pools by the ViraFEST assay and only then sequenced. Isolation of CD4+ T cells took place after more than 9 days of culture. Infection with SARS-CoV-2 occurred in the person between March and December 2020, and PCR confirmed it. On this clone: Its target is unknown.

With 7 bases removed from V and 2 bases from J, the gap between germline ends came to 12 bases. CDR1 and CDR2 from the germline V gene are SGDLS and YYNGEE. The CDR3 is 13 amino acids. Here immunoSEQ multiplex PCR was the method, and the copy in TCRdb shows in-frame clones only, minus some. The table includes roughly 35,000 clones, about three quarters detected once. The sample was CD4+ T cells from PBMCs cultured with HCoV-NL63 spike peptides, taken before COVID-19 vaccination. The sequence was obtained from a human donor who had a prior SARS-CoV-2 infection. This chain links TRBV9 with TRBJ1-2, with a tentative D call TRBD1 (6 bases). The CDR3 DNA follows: TGTGCCAGCCGGGGGCATAGGAACTATGGCTACACCTTC. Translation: CASRGHRNYGYTF.